This TCR beta chain originates from a study of blood T cell repertoires in COVID-19. Looking at the study overall: T cells, B-cell-depleted T cells, or PBMCs supplied cDNA or gDNA.

In the original processing: Nucleated cell counts were estimated from reference gene primer amplification. Sequenced by immunoSEQ multiplex PCR; TCRdb stores in-frame clones only, minus some. That table supplies the V and J calls and clone size; D and trimming were determined from the DNA. This sample has about 200,000 clones, with about 86% found just once. Recruits, aged 18 to 89 years, lived in about two dozen US areas. Membership in each cohort depended on participant-reported clinical history. The CDR3 spans 15 residues. Germline loops: CDR1 ENHRY, CDR2 SYGVKD. Between the trimmed V and J ends, which lost 4 bases and 2 bases, there was a span of 12 bases.

This TCR derives from a woman between 40 and 50 years old with acute COVID-19. The genes are TRBV10-3 and TRBJ2-1, with a possible D match to TRBD2 (6 bases). Sequencing used PBMCs or T cells enriched from blood (not recorded which). The CDR3 sequence is CAISGKTRAYNEQFF. CDR3 nucleotides: TGTGCCATCAGTGGAAAGACTAGGGCCTACAATGAGCAGTTCTTC.